These 20 T cell receptor beta chains came from one sample sequenced in a study of response to subunit inactivated influenza vaccine. One entry per CDR3 protein, called by TCRdb with MiXCR from the RT-PCR reads. The data contain fewer than 550,000 distinct CDR3 sequences, around 25% of them seen just once; the ten biggest clones take up around 1.8%. Sample: CD4+ T cells sorted from PBMCs, taken 5 days after vaccination. Receptors originate from a man aged 50 to 60 who received an inactivated influenza vaccine.

The V gene is TRBV3-1, the J gene TRBJ1-6; D ambiguous. Per the germline V gene, CDR1 is LGHDT and CDR2 is YNNKEL (reference sequence). Trimming took off 1 base at V and 9 bases at J, with 7 bases between the two ends. The CDR3 runs 13 residues. CDR3 DNA sequence: TGTGCCAGCAGCCAAGGTGGCCCTTCACCCCTCCACTTT. Its protein product is CASSQGGPSPLHF.

In this sample, this clonotype turned up many times. The chain carries TRBV12-3 or TRBV12-4 and TRBJ2-5; 8 nucleotides align to TRBD2. This CDR3 region has 13 residues. Trimming took 3 bases from V and 5 from J; bases not matched to a gene: 2. The CDR3 spells CASSLGLGETQYF. The CDR3 DNA follows: TGTGCCAGCAGTTTGGGACTAGGGGAGACCCAGTACTTC.

The chain uses TRBV6-5 and TRBJ2-5; a possible D gene is TRBD2 (6 bases). Trimming took off 5 bases at V and 2 bases at J, with 18 bases between the two ends. Germline V gene data show CDR1 as MNHEY and CDR2 as SVGAGI. The CDR3 loop spans 16 amino acids. The CDR3 bases are TGTGCCAGCAGTAACGGACTATCGGATCTTCAAGAGACCCAGTACTTC. Encoded protein: CASSNGLSDLQETQYF.

V and J are TRBV6-1 and TRBJ1-6; D is unclear. The V and J ends lost 7 bases and 3 bases respectively, with 10 bases between them. Per the germline V gene, CDR1 is MNHNS and CDR2 is SASEGT. CDR3 size: 14 residues. The CDR3 is CASTPTVYNSPLHF. As DNA, the CDR3 is TGTGCCAGCACCCCCACGGTCTATAATTCACCCCTCCACTTT.

This clonotype has ten or more counts. The rearrangement uses TRBV12-3 or TRBV12-4 and TRBJ2-1; no reliable D call. V dropped 3 bases and J dropped 7 bases, with 7 bases sitting between them. The CDR3 has 12 amino acids. The CDR3, as DNA: TGTGCCAGCAGTTTCAATGGGAATGAGCAGTTCTTC. Translated: CASSFNGNEQFF.

This chain joins TRBV6-4 and TRBJ1-1, with D unresolved. With 3 bases removed from V and 3 bases from J, the gap between germline ends came to 8 bases. CDR3 length: 13 amino acids. From germline, CDR1 is MRHNA and CDR2 SNTAGT. The CDR3 DNA reads as TGTGCCAGCAGTGAAGCGCGGTACACTGAAGCTTTCTTT. It specifies CASSEARYTEAFF.

V gene TRBV20-1 combines with J gene TRBJ2-6; perhaps TRBD1 as D (5 bases). V shed 6 bases and J shed 0 bases, with 6 bases lying between them. The CDR3 is made up of 13 amino acids. Germline V gives CDR1 DFQATT, CDR2 SNEGSKA (reference sequence). CDR3 protein: CSATGSGANVLTF. CDR3 coding DNA: TGCAGTGCCACAGGCTCTGGGGCCAACGTCCTGACTTTC.

In this sample, this clonotype turned up many times. The rearrangement joins TRBV4-2 to TRBJ2-3; 9 bases map to TRBD2. Germline V lookup: CDR1 LGHNA, CDR2 YNFKEQ. The CDR3 has 17 residues. Trimming removed 1 base from V and 4 bases from J; junction bases left unmatched: 9. The CDR3 DNA reads TGTGCCAGCAGCCAAGGGGCCAGCGGGGGGAGTTCAGATACGCAGTATTTT. This codes for CASSQGASGGSSDTQYF.

This clonotype was counted a few times. The chain combines TRBV12-3 or TRBV12-4 with TRBJ1-1, with TRBD1 matching over 8 bases. V was clipped by 2 bases and J by 11 bases; unmatched bases: 10. The CDR3 runs to 14 residues. The CDR3 spells CASSLRRQGNLAFF. CDR3 nucleotide sequence: TGTGCCAGCAGTTTAAGGAGACAGGGGAATTTGGCTTTCTTT.

This clonotype was counted between two and nine times. J is TRBJ1-4 and V is TRBV15, with TRBD1 matching 7 bases. Germline V gene data show CDR1 as LNHNV and CDR2 as YYDKDF (reference sequence). The CDR3 consists of 16 residues. Germline trimming cut 0 bases from V and 6 bases from J; bases unmatched to any gene: 7. The CDR3 region is CATSRDLGRGYEKLFF. The CDR3 bases are TGTGCCACCAGCAGAGATCTTGGCAGGGGGTATGAAAAACTGTTTTTT.

This clonotype appeared a few times. V gene TRBV10-3 combines with J gene TRBJ2-2; D tentatively fits TRBD1 or TRBD2 (5 bases each). The V gene's germline CDR1 is ENHRY and CDR2 SYGVKD. CDR3 size: 15 residues. Trimming removed 5 bases from V and 2 bases from J, with 12 bases in between. The CDR3 spells CAISQTGPNTGELFF. The CDR3 DNA is TGTGCCATCAGTCAGACGGGACCCAACACCGGGGAGCTGTTTTTT.

This clonotype has just a few counts. The chain carries TRBV11-2 and TRBJ2-1, with 11 positions matching TRBD2. This CDR3 region has 19 residues. The junction had 8 bases not matched to a gene; V was cut back by 1 base and J by 0 bases. Germline CDR1 SGHAT, CDR2 FQNNGV. The CDR3 region is CASSLVASGRPYSYNEQFF. CDR3 coding DNA: TGTGCCAGCAGCTTAGTGGCTAGCGGGAGGCCCTACTCCTACAATGAGCAGTTCTTC.

Only a few counts were recorded for this clonotype. V gene TRBV10-3 combines with J gene TRBJ2-3, with 8 bases identical to TRBD2. The V and J ends lost 6 bases and 3 bases, in that order; junction bases with no gene match: 14. CDR3 length: 17 amino acids. Germline CDR1 ENHRY, CDR2 SYGVKD. CDR3: CAISTTSGGSRTDTQYF. CDR3 nucleotides: TGTGCCATCAGCACCACCTCGGGGGGGAGTAGGACAGATACGCAGTATTTT.

The V call is TRBV7-7, the J call TRBJ2-2; 7 bases match TRBD1. The CDR3 is 14 amino acids. Losses at the gene ends were 5 bases for V and 7 bases for J; bases not matched to a gene: 7. CDR1 is SSHAT, CDR2 FNYEAQ, per germline (reference sequence). The CDR3 nucleotides read TGTGCCAGCAGCCACAGACAGGGCGGCGGGGAGCTGTTTTTT. It encodes CASSHRQGGGELFF.

The rearrangement joins TRBV5-1 to TRBJ2-2; D ambiguous. V lost 6 bases, J lost 0 bases, and 9 bases lay in between. The CDR3 runs 14 residues. CDR1 is SGHRS and CDR2 is YFSETQ in the germline V gene. The CDR3 reads CASKLRSNTGELFF. CDR3 in DNA: TGCGCCAGCAAACTCCGCTCGAACACCGGGGAGCTGTTTTTT.

The J gene is TRBJ1-2, the V gene TRBV5-1, with a weak D call TRBD1 (6 bases). The CDR3 sequence is 17 residues long. Germline CDR1 is SGHRS and CDR2 is YFSETQ. The ends were cut back, 2 bases at V and 2 bases at J, with 19 bases in the middle. The CDR3 coding sequence is TGCGCCAGCAGCTTAAGCGGGGGGCCGACCCAGAACTATGGCTACACCTTC. Translation: CASSLSGGPTQNYGYTF. Full variable domain (missing parts from reference TRBV5-1 and TRBJ1-2): KAGVTQTPRYLIKTRGQQVTLSCSPISGHRSVSWYQQTPGQGLQFLFEYFSETQRNKGNFPGRFSGRQFSNSRSEMNVSTLELGDSALYLCASSLSGGPTQNYGYTFGSGTRLTVV.

The V and J genes are TRBV11-2 and TRBJ2-3; D unresolved. Trimming pared 1 base from V and 8 bases from J, leaving 13 bases between. This CDR3 region has 14 residues. CDR1 and CDR2 from the germline V gene are SGHAT and FQNNGV. CDR3 region: CASSLVGRVGTQYF. The CDR3 DNA follows: TGTGCCAGCAGCTTAGTTGGCAGAGTGGGTACGCAGTATTTT.

This clonotype was seen a few times. V is TRBV20-1 and J is TRBJ2-1, with no clear D. V gave up 4 bases and J gave up 9 bases, with 10 bases separating them. This CDR3 is 11 amino acids long. The germline V gene has CDR1 DFQATT and CDR2 SNEGSKA (reference sequence). CDR3 loop: CSAKAHREQFF. The CDR3 nucleotides read TGCAGTGCTAAAGCGCACCGTGAGCAGTTCTTC.

Only a few counts were recorded for this clonotype. J is TRBJ2-7 and V is TRBV5-1; D might be TRBD1 (6 bases). The V and J ends lost 6 bases and 4 bases respectively, with 20 bases between them. The germline CDR1 and CDR2 sequences are SGHRS and YFSETQ. The CDR3 is 15 residues long. CDR3 region: CASKPSTGKGYEQYF. DNA for the CDR3: TGCGCCAGCAAACCCTCCACAGGGAAAGGATACGAGCAGTACTTC.

This clonotype was recorded a few times. The rearrangement uses TRBV20-1 and TRBJ2-7, with 12 bases identical to TRBD1. The V gene end was trimmed by 3 bases and the J gene end by 5 bases; junction bases not matched to a gene: 5. Germline CDR1 is DFQATT and CDR2 is SNEGSKA (reference sequence). The CDR3 covers 14 residues. CDR3 residues: CSARTGTGGNEQYF. The CDR3, as DNA: TGCAGTGCTAGGACCGGGACAGGGGGCAACGAGCAGTACTTC.